A selection of T cell receptor beta chains follows, all from one sample in a study of blood T cell repertoires in COVID-19. Some clones are missing from TCRdb's copy, which holds only in-frame ones; the method was immunoSEQ multiplex PCR. The sample includes about 160,000 clones, around 85% of them seen just once. The sample comprised peripheral blood. The receptors here all came from a man older than 75 with COVID-19, enrolled during active disease. CDR3s include the opening cysteine and the closing phenylalanine or tryptophan. Fields, in order: J gene, V gene, clone size, D gene, CDR3 length, CDR3 DNA, CDR3 protein. The D gene is left open where the match is weak. Clone size is given for some rows only: seen once, a few or many times, or a class if the clone is expanded.

J gene: TRBJ2-7
V gene: TRBV6-5
clone size: NA
D gene: NA
CDR3 length: 14
CDR3 DNA: TGTGCCAGCAGTTACTCGGCTGAAGCCTACGAGCAGTACTTC
CDR3 protein: CASSYSAEAYEQYF

J gene: TRBJ2-7
V gene: TRBV5-1
clone size: NA
D gene: TRBD1
CDR3 length: 13
CDR3 DNA: TGCGCCAGCAGCGAGATCCGGGACAGGGCTTGGTACTTC
CDR3 protein: CASSEIRDRAWYF

J gene: TRBJ1-5
V gene: TRBV2
clone size: NA
D gene: NA
CDR3 length: 13
CDR3 DNA: TGTGCCAGCAGCCGGGACATCAATCAGCCCCAGCATTTT
CDR3 protein: CASSRDINQPQHF

J gene: TRBJ2-3
V gene: TRBV7-3
clone size: once
D gene: NA
CDR3 length: 16
CDR3 DNA: TGTGCCAGCAGCTTAAGTGTGGGGGGGCCCACAGATACGCAGTATTTT
CDR3 protein: CASSLSVGGPTDTQYF

J gene: TRBJ1-2
V gene: TRBV5-4
clone size: few
D gene: TRBD1
CDR3 length: 13
CDR3 DNA: TGTGCCAGCAGCTCCGACAGGGTCCGGGGCTACACCTTC
CDR3 protein: CASSSDRVRGYTF

J gene: TRBJ2-5
V gene: TRBV14
clone size: NA
D gene: TRBD2
CDR3 length: 17
CDR3 DNA: TGTGCCAGCAGCCAGGGCGGACTAGCCCCTAGTCGGGAGACCCAGTACTTC
CDR3 protein: CASSQGGLAPSRETQYF

J gene: TRBJ2-6
V gene: TRBV18
clone size: NA
D gene: NA
CDR3 length: 13
CDR3 DNA: TGTGCCAGCTCGGAGCTTGGGGCCAACGTCCTGACTTTC
CDR3 protein: CASSELGANVLTF

J gene: TRBJ2-7
V gene: TRBV23-1
clone size: many
D gene: TRBD1
CDR3 length: 16
CDR3 DNA: TGCGCCAGCAGTCAACAAAGGGGGCGGCTTGTCTACGAGCAGTACTTC
CDR3 protein: CASSQQRGRLVYEQYF

J gene: TRBJ2-1
V gene: TRBV18
clone size: NA
D gene: TRBD2
CDR3 length: 16
CDR3 DNA: TGTGCCAGCTCTCCAGAGGCGGGGGTGACCTACAATGAGCAGTTCTTC
CDR3 protein: CASSPEAGVTYNEQFF

J gene: TRBJ1-2
V gene: TRBV9
clone size: NA
D gene: TRBD1
CDR3 length: 15
CDR3 DNA: TGTGCCAGCAGCGTAGCCCTGGACAGGAATGATGGCTACACCTTC
CDR3 protein: CASSVALDRNDGYTF

J gene: TRBJ1-2
V gene: TRBV6-5
clone size: once
D gene: NA
CDR3 length: 14
CDR3 DNA: TGTGCCAGCAGTTACGCCAGGGGCTTCTATGGCTACACCTTC
CDR3 protein: CASSYARGFYGYTF

J gene: TRBJ2-5
V gene: TRBV7-6
clone size: NA
D gene: TRBD2
CDR3 length: 18
CDR3 DNA: TGTGCCAGCGTCCAAGGGGTAGCGGGGGGCGGAGGTTCAGAGACCCAGTACTTC
CDR3 protein: CASVQGVAGGGGSETQYF

J gene: TRBJ1-1
V gene: TRBV4-2
clone size: NA
D gene: TRBD1
CDR3 length: 15
CDR3 DNA: TGTGCCAGCAGAACGGACCGGACAGGGAACACTGAAGCTTTCTTT
CDR3 protein: CASRTDRTGNTEAFF